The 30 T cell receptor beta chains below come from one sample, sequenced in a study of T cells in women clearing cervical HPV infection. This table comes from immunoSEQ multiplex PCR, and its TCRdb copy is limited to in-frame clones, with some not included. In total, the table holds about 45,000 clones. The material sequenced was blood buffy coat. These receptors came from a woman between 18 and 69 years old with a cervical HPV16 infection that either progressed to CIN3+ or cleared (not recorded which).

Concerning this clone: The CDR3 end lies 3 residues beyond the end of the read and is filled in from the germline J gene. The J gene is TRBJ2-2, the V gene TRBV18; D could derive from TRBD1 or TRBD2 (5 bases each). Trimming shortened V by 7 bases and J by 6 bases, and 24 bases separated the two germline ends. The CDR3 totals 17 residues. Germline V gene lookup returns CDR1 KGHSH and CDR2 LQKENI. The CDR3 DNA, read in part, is TGTGCCAGCTGTTATTCCCATTCAGGGAGATCGGCCGGGGAG. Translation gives CASCYSHSGRSAGE. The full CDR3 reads CASCYSHSGRSAGELFF.

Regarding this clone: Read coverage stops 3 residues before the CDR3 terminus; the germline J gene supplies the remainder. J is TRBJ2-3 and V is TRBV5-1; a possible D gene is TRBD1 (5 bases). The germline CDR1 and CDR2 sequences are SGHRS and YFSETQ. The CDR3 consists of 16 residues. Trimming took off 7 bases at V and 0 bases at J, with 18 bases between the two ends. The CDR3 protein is CASQPLTVVSTDTQYF. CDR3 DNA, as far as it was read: TGCGCCAGCCAACCCCTGACAGTTGTGAGCACAGATACG.

The CDR3 DNA, read in part, is TGTGCCTGGAACGCGGGGGGACAGGGTCGTGGAAACACC. Amino acid sequence: CAWNAGGQGRGNT. The CDR3 reads in full as CAWNAGGQGRGNTIYF. The rearrangement joins TRBV30 to TRBJ1-3; 9 bases agree with TRBD1. The read terminates 3 residues ahead of where the CDR3 ends, so the germline J gene completes it. Germline V lookup: CDR1 GTSNPN, CDR2 SVGIG (reference sequence). V trimming: 4 bases; J trimming: 3 bases; junction bases outside the gene matches: 10. The CDR3 has 16 residues. The whole variable domain, filled in from reference TRBV30 and TRBJ1-3, reads SQTIHQWPATLVQPVGSPLSLECTVEGTSNPNLYWYRQAAGRGLQLLFYSVGIGQISSEVPQNLSASRPQDRQFILSSKKLLLSDSGFYLCAWNAGGQGRGNTIYFGEGSWLTVV.

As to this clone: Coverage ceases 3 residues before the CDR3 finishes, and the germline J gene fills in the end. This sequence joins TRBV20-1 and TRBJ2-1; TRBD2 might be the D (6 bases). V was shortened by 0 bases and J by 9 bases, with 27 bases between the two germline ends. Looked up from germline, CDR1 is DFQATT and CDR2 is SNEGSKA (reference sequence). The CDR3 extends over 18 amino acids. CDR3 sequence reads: CSARDLRGQRSPGGEQFF. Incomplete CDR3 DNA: TGCAGTGCTAGAGATCTCCGAGGCCAAAGATCTCCCGGGGGTGAG.

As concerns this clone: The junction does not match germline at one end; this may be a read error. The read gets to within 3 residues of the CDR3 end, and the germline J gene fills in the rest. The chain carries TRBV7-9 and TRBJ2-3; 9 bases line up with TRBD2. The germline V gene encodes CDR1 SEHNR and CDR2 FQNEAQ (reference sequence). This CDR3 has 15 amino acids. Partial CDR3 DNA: TGTGCCAGCAGCTTCGTGCGGGGGGGCCCAGAGACG. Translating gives CASSFVRGGPET. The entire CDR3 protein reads CASSFVRGGPETQYF.

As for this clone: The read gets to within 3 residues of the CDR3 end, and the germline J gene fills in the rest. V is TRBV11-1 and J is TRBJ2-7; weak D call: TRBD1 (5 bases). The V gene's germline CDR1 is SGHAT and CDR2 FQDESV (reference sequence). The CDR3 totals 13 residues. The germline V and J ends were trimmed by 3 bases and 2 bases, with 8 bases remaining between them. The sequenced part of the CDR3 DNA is TGTGCCAGCAGCTTGGGGCAGCCCTACGAG. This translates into CASSLGQPYE. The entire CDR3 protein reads CASSLGQPYEQYF.

The CDR3 reads CASSYGNTGELFF. The covered CDR3 bases are TGTGCCAGCAGCTACGGTAACACCGGGGAG. The genes are TRBV7-7 and TRBJ2-2; D is undetermined. The read terminates 3 residues before the CDR3 end, so the remaining end is supplied by the germline J gene. Germline CDR1 SSHAT, CDR2 FNYEAQ (reference sequence). The CDR3 consists of 13 residues. V lost 4 bases to trimming and J lost 2 bases, with 5 bases between them. Filled out from reference TRBV7-7 and TRBJ2-2, the complete variable domain reads GAGVSQSPRYKVTKRGQDVTLRCDPISSHATLYWYQQALGQGPEFLTYFNYEAQPDKSGLPSDRFSAERPEGSISTLTIQRTEQRDSAMYRCASSYGNTGELFFGEGSRLTVL.

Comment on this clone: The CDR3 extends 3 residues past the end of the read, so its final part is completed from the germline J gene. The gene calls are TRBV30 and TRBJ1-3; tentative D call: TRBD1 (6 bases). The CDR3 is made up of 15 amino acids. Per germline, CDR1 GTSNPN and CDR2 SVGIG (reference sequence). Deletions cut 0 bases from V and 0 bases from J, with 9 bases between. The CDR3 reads CAWSVGQFSGNTIYF. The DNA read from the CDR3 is TGTGCCTGGAGTGTAGGACAGTTCTCTGGAAACACC.

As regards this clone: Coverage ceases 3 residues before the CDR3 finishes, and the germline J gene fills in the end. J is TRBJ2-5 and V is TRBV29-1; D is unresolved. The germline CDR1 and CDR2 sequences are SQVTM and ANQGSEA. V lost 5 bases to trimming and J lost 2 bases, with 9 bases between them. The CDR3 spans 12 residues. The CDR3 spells CSVSRPQETQYF. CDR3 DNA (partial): TGCAGCGTTTCTAGACCTCAAGAGACC. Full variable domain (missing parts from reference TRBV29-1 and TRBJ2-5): SAVISQKPSRDICQRGTSLTIQCQVDSQVTMMFWYRQQPGQSLTLIATANQGSEATYESGFVIDKFPISRPNLTFSTLTVSNMSPEDSSIYLCSVSRPQETQYFGPGTRLLVL.

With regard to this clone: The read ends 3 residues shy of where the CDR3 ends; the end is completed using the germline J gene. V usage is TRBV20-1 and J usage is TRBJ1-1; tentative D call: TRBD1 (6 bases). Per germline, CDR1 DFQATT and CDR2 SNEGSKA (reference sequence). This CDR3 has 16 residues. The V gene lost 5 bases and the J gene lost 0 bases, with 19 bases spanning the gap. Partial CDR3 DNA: TGCAGTGCTGAATACAGGGTAGGCGTGATGAACACTGAA. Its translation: CSAEYRVGVMNTE. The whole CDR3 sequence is CSAEYRVGVMNTEAFF.

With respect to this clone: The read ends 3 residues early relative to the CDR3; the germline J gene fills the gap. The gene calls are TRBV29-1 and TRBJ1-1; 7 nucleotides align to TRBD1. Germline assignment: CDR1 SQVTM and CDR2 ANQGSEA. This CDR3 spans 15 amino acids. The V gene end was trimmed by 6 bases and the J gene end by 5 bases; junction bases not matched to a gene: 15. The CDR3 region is CSVDSGTGVFTEAFF. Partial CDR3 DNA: TGCAGCGTGGATTCAGGAACAGGGGTTTTTACTGAA.

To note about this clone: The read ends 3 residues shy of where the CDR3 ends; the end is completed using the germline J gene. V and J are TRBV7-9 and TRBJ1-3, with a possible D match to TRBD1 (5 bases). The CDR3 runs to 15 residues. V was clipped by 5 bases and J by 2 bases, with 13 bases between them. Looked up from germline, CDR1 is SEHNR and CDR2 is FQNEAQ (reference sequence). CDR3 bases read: TGTGCCAGCAGCCCCGATACAGGAACTGGAAACACC. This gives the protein CASSPDTGTGNT. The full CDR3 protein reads CASSPDTGTGNTIYF. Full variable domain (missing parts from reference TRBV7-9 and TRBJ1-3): DTGVSQNPRHKITKRGQNVTFRCDPISEHNRLYWYRQTLGQGPEFLTYFQNEAQLEKSRLLSDRFSAERPKGSFSTLEIQRTEQGDSAMYLCASSPDTGTGNTIYFGEGSWLTVV.

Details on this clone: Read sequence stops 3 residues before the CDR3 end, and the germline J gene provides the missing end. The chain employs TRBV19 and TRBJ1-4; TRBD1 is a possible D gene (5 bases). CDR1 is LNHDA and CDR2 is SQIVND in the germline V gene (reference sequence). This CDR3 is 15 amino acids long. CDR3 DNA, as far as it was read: TGTGCCAGTAGTATTGTGTTCTCTGGGGCCAACGTA. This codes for CASSIVFSGANV. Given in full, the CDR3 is CASSIVFSGANVLFF.

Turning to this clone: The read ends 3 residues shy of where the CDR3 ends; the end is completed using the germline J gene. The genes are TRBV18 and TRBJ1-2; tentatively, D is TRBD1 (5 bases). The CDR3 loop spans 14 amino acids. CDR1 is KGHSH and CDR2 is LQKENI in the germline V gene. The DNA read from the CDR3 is TGTGCCAGCTCACCATACCTTGGGGCCTACGAC. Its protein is CASSPYLGAYD. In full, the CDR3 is CASSPYLGAYDYTF.

The sequenced part of the CDR3 DNA is TGTGCCAGCTCATTCAACTTCGAC. Translation gives CASSFNFD. The full CDR3 protein is CASSFNFDYTF. The genes are TRBV18 and TRBJ1-2; D is undetermined. The CDR3 is cut off 3 residues early in the read; its end comes from the germline J gene. Germline V gives CDR1 KGHSH, CDR2 LQKENI. The length of the CDR3 is 11 residues.

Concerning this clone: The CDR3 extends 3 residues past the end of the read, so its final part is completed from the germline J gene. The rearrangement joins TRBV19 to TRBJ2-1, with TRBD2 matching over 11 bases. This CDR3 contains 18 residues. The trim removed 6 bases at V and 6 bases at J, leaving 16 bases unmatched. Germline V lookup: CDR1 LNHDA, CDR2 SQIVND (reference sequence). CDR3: CASREEPTSGGVFNEQFF. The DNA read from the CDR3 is TGTGCCAGTAGAGAAGAGCCCACTAGCGGGGGTGTCTTCAATGAG.

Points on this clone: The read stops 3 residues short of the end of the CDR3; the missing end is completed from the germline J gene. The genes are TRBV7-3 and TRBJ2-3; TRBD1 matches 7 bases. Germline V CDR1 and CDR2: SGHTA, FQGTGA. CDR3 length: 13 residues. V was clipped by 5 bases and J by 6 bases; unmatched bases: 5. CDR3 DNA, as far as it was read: TGTGCCAGCAGCCTTACAGGGGAGGATACG. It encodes CASSLTGEDT. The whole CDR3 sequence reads CASSLTGEDTQYF. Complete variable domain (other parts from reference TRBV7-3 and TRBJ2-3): GAGVSQTPSNKVTEKGKYVELRCDPISGHTALYWYRQSLGQGPEFLIYFQGTGAADDSGLPNDRFFAVRPEGSVSTLKIQRTERGDSAVYLCASSLTGEDTQYFGPGTRLTVL.

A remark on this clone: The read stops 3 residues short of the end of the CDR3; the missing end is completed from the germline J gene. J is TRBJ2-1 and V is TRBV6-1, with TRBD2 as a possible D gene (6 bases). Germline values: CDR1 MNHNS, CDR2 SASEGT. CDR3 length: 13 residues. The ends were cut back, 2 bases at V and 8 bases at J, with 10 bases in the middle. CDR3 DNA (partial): TGTGCCAGCAGTGAATCGCGGGGTCATGAG. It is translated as CASSESRGHE. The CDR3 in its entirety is CASSESRGHEQFF.

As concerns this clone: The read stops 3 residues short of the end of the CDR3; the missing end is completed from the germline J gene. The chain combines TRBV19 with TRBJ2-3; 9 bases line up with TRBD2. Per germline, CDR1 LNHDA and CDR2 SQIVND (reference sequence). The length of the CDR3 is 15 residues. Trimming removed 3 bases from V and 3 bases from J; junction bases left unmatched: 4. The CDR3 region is CASSMAGGQTDTQYF. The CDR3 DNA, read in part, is TGTGCCAGTAGTATGGCGGGGGGGCAAACAGATACG.

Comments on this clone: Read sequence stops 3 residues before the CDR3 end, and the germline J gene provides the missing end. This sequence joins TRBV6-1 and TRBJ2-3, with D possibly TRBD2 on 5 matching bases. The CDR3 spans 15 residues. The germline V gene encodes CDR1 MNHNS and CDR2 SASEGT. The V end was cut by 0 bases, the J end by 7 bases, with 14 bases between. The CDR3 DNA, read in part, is TGTGCCAGCAGTGAAGCGGCCCTAGCTAGGTATACG. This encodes CASSEAALARYT. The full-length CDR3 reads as CASSEAALARYTQYF.

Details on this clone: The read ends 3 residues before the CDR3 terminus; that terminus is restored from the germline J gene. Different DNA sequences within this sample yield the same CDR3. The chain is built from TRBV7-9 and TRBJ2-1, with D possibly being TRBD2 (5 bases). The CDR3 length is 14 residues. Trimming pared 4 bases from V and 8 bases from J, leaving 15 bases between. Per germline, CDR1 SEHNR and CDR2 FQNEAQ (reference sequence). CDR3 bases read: TGTGCCAGCAGCTCAGAGGGTTGGGCCCATGAG. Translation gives CASSSEGWAHE. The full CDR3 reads CASSSEGWAHEQFF. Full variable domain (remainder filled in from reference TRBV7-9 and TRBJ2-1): DTGVSQNPRHKITKRGQNVTFRCDPISEHNRLYWYRQTLGQGPEFLTYFQNEAQLEKSRLLSDRFSAERPKGSFSTLEIQRTEQGDSAMYLCASSSEGWAHEQFFGPGTRLTVL.

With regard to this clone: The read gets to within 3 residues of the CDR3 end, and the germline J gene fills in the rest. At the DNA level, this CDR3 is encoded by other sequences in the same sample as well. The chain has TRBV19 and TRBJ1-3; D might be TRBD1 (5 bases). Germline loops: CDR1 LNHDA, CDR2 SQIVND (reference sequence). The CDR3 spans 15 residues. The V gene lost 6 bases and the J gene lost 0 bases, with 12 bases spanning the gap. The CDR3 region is CASSRQIISGNTIYF. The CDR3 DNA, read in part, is TGTGCCAGTAGCAGACAGATTATCTCTGGAAACACC.

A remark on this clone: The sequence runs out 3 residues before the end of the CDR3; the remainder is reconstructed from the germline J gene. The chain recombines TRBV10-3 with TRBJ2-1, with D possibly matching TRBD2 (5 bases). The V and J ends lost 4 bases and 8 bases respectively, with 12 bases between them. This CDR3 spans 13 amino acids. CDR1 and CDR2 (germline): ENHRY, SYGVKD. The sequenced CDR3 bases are TGTGCCATCAGTGGGACTCCGACCTATGAG. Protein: CAISGTPTYE. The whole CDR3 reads CAISGTPTYEQFF.

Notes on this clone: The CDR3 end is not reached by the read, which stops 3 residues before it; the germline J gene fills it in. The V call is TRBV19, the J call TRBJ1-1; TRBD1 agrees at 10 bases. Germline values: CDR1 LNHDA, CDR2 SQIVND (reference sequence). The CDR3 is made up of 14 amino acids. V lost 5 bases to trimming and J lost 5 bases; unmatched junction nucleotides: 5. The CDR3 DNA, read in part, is TGTGCCAGTAGTCGGGGACAGGGGAGTACTGAA. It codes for CASSRGQGSTE. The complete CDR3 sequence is CASSRGQGSTEAFF. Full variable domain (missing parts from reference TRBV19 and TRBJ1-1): DGGITQSPKYLFRKEGQNVTLSCEQNLNHDAMYWYRQDPGQGLRLIYYSQIVNDFQKGDIAEGYSVSREKKESFPLTVTSAQKNPTAFYLCASSRGQGSTEAFFGQGTRLTVV.

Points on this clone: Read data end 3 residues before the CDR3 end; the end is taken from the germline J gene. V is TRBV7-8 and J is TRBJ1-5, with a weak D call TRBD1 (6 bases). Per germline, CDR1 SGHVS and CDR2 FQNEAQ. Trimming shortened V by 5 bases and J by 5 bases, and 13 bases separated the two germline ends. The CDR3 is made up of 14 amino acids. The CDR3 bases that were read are TGTGCCAGCAGCCCCGGACAGACTTATCAGCCC. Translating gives CASSPGQTYQP. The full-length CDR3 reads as CASSPGQTYQPQHF.

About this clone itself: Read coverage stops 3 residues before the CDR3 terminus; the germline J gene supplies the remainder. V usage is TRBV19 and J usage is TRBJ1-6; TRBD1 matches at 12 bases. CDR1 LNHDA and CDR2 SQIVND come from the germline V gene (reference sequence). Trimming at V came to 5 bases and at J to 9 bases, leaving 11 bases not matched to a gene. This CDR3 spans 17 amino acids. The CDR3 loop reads CASSSSSGQGAGSPLHF. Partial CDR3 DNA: TGTGCCAGTAGTTCCTCCTCGGGACAGGGGGCTGGTTCACCC.

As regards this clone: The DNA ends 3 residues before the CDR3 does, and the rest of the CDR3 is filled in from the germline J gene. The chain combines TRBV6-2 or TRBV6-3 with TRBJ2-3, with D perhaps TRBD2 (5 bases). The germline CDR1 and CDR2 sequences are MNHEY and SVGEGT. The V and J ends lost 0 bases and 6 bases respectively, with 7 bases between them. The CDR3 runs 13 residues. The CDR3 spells CASSYSERDTQYF. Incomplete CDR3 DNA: TGTGCCAGCAGTTACTCGGAGCGGGATACG.

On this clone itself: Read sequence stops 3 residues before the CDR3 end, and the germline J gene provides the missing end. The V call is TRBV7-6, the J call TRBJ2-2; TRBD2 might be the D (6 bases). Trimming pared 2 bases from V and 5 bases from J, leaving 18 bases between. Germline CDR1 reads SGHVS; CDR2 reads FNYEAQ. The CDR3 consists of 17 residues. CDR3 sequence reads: CASSLYGLRGGTGELFF. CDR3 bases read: TGTGCCAGCAGCTTATACGGCTTGCGGGGCGGGACCGGGGAG.

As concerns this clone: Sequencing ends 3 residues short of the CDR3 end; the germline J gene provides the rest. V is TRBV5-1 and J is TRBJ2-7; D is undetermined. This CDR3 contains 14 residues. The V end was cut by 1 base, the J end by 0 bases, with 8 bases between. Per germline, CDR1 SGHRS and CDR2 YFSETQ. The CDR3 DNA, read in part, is TGCGCCAGCAGCTTGACAGTTTACTCCTACGAG. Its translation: CASSLTVYSYE. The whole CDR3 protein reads CASSLTVYSYEQYF.

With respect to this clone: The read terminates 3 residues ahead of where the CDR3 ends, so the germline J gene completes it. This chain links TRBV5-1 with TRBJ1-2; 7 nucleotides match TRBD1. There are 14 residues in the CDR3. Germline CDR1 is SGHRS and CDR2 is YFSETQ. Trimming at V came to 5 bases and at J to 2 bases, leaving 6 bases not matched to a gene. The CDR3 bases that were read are TGCGCCAGCAGTCATGGGACAGCAAACTATGGC. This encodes CASSHGTANYG. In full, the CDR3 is CASSHGTANYGYTF.